Below, one T cell receptor (beta chain) is given with its context. This clonotype was counted only a few times. Which antigen it targets is not known. The record has no base qualities; no much larger clone is one base away. The data originate from a study of T-cell memory formation after mild COVID-19 (dated by TCRdb to 2020 to 2023). Study-wide context: TCR sequence clusters from the two donors were found to be largely donor specific. T-cell clones expanding and contracting after mild COVID-19 in a couple of donors were tracked by longitudinal TCRalpha and TCRbeta repertoire sequencing. Two young, previously healthy adult volunteers made up the cohort, one male and one female. Broad study findings and their caveats: Only a couple of mild cases were covered by the study, and larger cohorts that include severe cases with pre-infection samples were considered necessary. SARS-CoV-2 specificity of the second-wave clones peaking on day 37 was not confirmed. From day 15 to 85, contracting clones showed balanced CD4/CD8 phenotypes, whereas a second wave of clones that expanded from day 15 to 37 leaned towards CD4+. The detection of some responding clones in pre-infection memory suggests that pre-existing cross-reactive memory T cells joined the SARS-CoV-2 response. Contracting CD4+ clones were located mainly in the CM and EM memory subsets, whereas CD8+ clones were found to be enriched in EMRA.

TCRdb names Illumina NovaSeq 6000 as the instrument used. TCRalpha and TCRbeta cDNA libraries were built by 5'RACE with constant-segment primers, adding sample barcodes and unique molecular identifiers. Trizol reagent was used to extract RNA from every sample. Amplification of the libraries took two PCR steps, and the second step added a second sample barcode plus Illumina TruSeq adapters. Libraries were sequenced on an Illumina NovaSeq with 2 x 150 bp paired-end reads. Regarding the original processing steps: With migec v1.2.7, reads were demultiplexed and then collapsed into UMI-guided consensus sequences. Using mixcr v2.1.11, UMI consensuses were aligned to TRA and TRB V and J templates and then assembled into clonotypes. A clonotype was counted as expanded or contracted only if both edgeR and NoisET called the change significant, with noise models trained on biological replicates. edgeR calls used a false discovery rate-adjusted p below 0.01 and a log2 fold-change threshold of 1. As an exploratory analysis of dynamics, max-normalized trajectories of the 1000 most abundant clonotypes were examined by PCA with hierarchical clustering. The CD4 or CD8 phenotype of responding clones was assigned using the separately sequenced CD4+ and CD8+ repertoires. The public reads were run again by TCRdb, first through fastp at Q25 and then through MiXCR, and only productive beta chains were kept. Rows with one shared CDR3 protein collapse into an entry with the most common genes and DNA. TCRdb, not the original authors, processed these V and J calls. This sample gives 150,000 or so distinct CDR3 sequences in total; around a tenth of them show up just once. The ten largest make up approximately 4% of the sample.

Inclusive of the bounding cysteine and phenylalanine, the CDR3 is 13 residues long. Solely the CDR3 DNA is kept, with 39 bases framed from the first base. V lost 9 bases and J lost 4 bases, and the count of bases not matched to a germline gene is 9. CDR1 and CDR2, per the germline V gene, are MNHEY and SVGEGT. PBMCs were isolated by Ficoll-Paque density gradient centrifugation. Sequenced: PBMCs or a T cell subset sorted from them (not recorded which). This receptor was taken from a man aged 18-30 years who had mild COVID-19 (a few samples of this study predate the infection). The sample titles of this study are shuffled in the database, so cell type and time point are left out; the donor was told from shared clones. Recombination joined TRBV6-2 or TRBV6-3 with TRBJ2-7, with 7 middle bases fitting TRBD1. The sequenced DNA is TGTGCCAGTACCGGGACAGCAAGTTACGAGCAGTACTTC. Protein translation: CASTGTASYEQYF.